This T cell receptor (beta chain) came from a study of response to subunit inactivated influenza vaccine. Study outcomes and limitations: Researchers suggested that each seasonal influenza vaccination recruits few new T cells.

CDR1 and CDR2 (germline): GTSNPN, SVGIG (reference sequence). The CDR3 runs 14 residues. V lost 5 bases and J lost 0, with 14 bases in between. To note about this clonotype: Its antigen is unidentified.

Each CDR3 protein is one row after TCRdb ran MiXCR on the RT-PCR reads. This repertoire shows a few hundred thousand distinct CDR3 sequences, 14% found once; its top ten account for roughly 11%. Material: PBMCs from blood, obtained approximately 13 days after vaccination. The chain uses TRBV30 and TRBJ2-7, with D possibly TRBD2 on 5 matching bases. The sequence was collected from a man aged 50-60 years who received an inactivated influenza vaccine. The CDR3 is CAWGTTAASYEQYF. The CDR3 DNA is TGTGCCTGGGGAACCACAGCGGCCTCCTACGAGCAGTACTTC.